The rows below give T cell receptor beta chains drawn from one sample of a study of shared clonotypes between healthy human individuals. The assay was immunoSEQ multiplex PCR, and TCRdb's table has in-frame clones only and misses some. The sample includes under 2.5 million clones, about 90% of them seen just once. The sample comprised naive CD4+ T cells from PBMCs. These TCRs come from a man aged 18 to 30 in good health. Some clones in this sample may be carry-over from other donors' samples. The conserved cysteine and the conserved F or W are not part of the CDR3 here.

j_gene	v_gene	CDR3aa
TRBJ1-1	TRBV5-4	ASSLKRTDTEAF
TRBJ2-7	TRBV28	ASSLQTREQY
TRBJ2-1	TRBV5-1	ASSSWGALNEQF
TRBJ2-7	TRBV28	ASSPRLAGGPYEQC
TRBJ2-5	TRBV5-1	ASSLARVTSVQETQY
TRBJ1-5	TRBV27	ASSQIGGTFSNQPQH
TRBJ1-2	TRBV10-1	ASSECWGADYGYT
TRBJ1-5	TRBV6-1	ASSETDFNQPQH
TRBJ1-1	TRBV6-6	ASSYSGYTEAF
TRBJ2-7	TRBV30	AWSTEMNEQY
TRBJ2-1	TRBV15	ATAGTLYNEQF
TRBJ1-1	TRBV2	ASIKQGFTEAF
TRBJ2-7	TRBV7-6	ASSLSLRQGLTYEQY
TRBJ1-3	TRBV7-9	ASSPRTPSGNTIY
TRBJ2-2	TRBV7-2	ASSRSRGNTGELF
TRBJ1-2	TRBV5-1	ASSLAPPANYGYT
TRBJ2-1	TRBV9	ASSVDWSSYNEQF
TRBJ2-7	TRBV6-1	ASSASTGTPAAYEQY
TRBJ2-5	TRBV5-1	ASSPPSGTGQVYQETQY
TRBJ1-1	TRBV5-1	ASSLSGRLEMNTEAF
TRBJ2-1	TRBV5-1	ASSQAGLSSNEQF
TRBJ1-4	TRBV11-2	ASSQPNEKLF
TRBJ2-2	TRBV2	ASSQGADTGELF
TRBJ1-4	TRBV30	AWSVQGNNEKLF
TRBJ1-1	TRBV7-9	ASRPGQGMNTEAF
TRBJ2-7	TRBV14	ASSQGYPYYEQY
TRBJ1-1	TRBV28	ASSLSPGQGPPNTEAF
TRBJ2-6	TRBV19	ASSLLQASGANVLT
TRBJ2-1	TRBV5-1	ASSLDGSGNEQF
TRBJ2-7	TRBV27	ASSASGADSYEQY
TRBJ1-1	TRBV11-2	ASSFPGGTTV
TRBJ2-5	TRBV10-3	AISPRAGLVETQY
TRBJ2-1	TRBV29-1	SVGGQAIYNEQF
TRBJ2-1	TRBV5-1	ASSLEGLPGNEQF
TRBJ2-3	TRBV2	ASNPSTGAQY
TRBJ2-7	TRBV18	ASSSQEQSYEQY
TRBJ2-5	TRBV9	ASSVGGQGREETQY
TRBJ2-2	TRBV6-1	ASSRTSGGTGELF
TRBJ1-5	TRBV19	ASSIPGMGQPQH
TRBJ1-5	TRBV19	ASSFGQLRNQPQH
TRBJ2-5	TRBV5-4	ASSLVWERETQY
TRBJ2-7	TRBV7-9	ASGSGMEYEQY
TRBJ2-7	TRBV7-6	ASSLGTSGLAGGPIYEQY
TRBJ1-1	TRBV5-1	ASSSRDRGYTEAF
TRBJ1-5	TRBV18	ASSPGRVNQPQH
TRBJ2-3	TRBV4-1	ASSQDLAQTSTDTQY
TRBJ1-1	TRBV15	ATSRAPNTEAF
TRBJ1-3	TRBV28	ASSPRQGAKGGNTIY
TRBJ2-5	TRBV9	ASSVGLAGGPETQY